This TCR beta chain was identified in a study of blood T cell repertoires in COVID-19. The method was immunoSEQ multiplex PCR; TCRdb's version includes in-frame clones alone and lacks a portion of them. The top ten hold about 9.4% of the sample, which has approximately 300,000 clones, 70% to 90% seen once. This CDR3 is 12 amino acids long. The germline V gene encodes CDR1 LGHDT and CDR2 YNNKEL (reference sequence). V shed 1 base and J shed 6 bases, with 3 bases lying between them. Sequencing was done on a sample of PBMCs or T cells enriched from blood (not recorded which). This sequence originates from a woman between 18 and 30 years old who had recovered from COVID-19. The chain links TRBV3-1 (or the pseudogene TRBV3-2) to TRBJ1-4; D not certain. The CDR3 is CASSQADEKLFF. CDR3 nucleotide sequence: TGTGCCAGCAGCCAAGCTGATGAAAAACTGTTTTTT.